Sequencing of this TCR beta chain was carried out in a study of cytomegalovirus exposure and HLA in healthy donors. This clone appeared once. Its cognate antigen is unknown. A multiplex PCR was run with 60 Vbeta primers and 13 Jbeta primers. TCRdb's table, derived via immunoSEQ multiplex PCR, lists solely in-frame clones and lacks some. Altogether about 200,000 clones are present, around 75% being singletons, with the ten largest covering approximately 0.4%. Germline V gene lookup returns CDR1 SGHTA and CDR2 FQGNSA. This CDR3 comprises 14 residues. Trimming shortened V by 6 bases and J by 0 bases, and 12 bases separated the two germline ends. Study-level results: Researchers counted around 150 TCR beta chains as cytomegalovirus-associated. Earlier analysis found most TCR beta V segments productive about 90% or about 30% of the time. Accurate HLA-A and HLA-B prediction from TCR beta sequences was reported for most subjects. Among the CMV-associated chains, three were confirmed in vitro as specific for CMV antigens.

Material: PBMCs. The clonotype was recovered from a male donor in good health and CMV-seropositive. The J gene is TRBJ2-7, the V gene TRBV7-2, with TRBD2 as a possible D gene (6 bases). CDR3 loop: CASRREAVSYEQYF. CDR3 DNA sequence: TGTGCCAGCAGGCGGGAAGCGGTCTCCTACGAGCAGTACTTC.